The source of this TCR beta chain is a study of T-cell reconstitution after alpha-beta-depleted transplantation in children. Overall study findings and caveats: Surviving recipient T cells and thymic progenitors accounted for the high day-60 TCRbeta diversity observed in some patients. Roughly two months post-transplant, alpha-beta T cells reportedly originated from several hundred graft clones that had expanded. Newly produced T cells mostly provided counts and TCRbeta diversity after one year, as hyperexpanded clones declined.

This clonotype has ten or more counts. Its antigen remains unknown. Unique molecular identifiers were built into the TCRbeta library. TCRdb used MiXCR to reprocess the PCR reads, holding one entry per CDR3 protein. Of over 150,000 distinct CDR3 sequences in the sample, 11% were seen once. CDR1 and CDR2 from the germline V gene are MNHEY and SMNVEV (reference sequence). This CDR3 is built from 12 residues. Trimming pared 6 bases from V and 8 bases from J, leaving 11 bases between. The sample was PBMCs, taken before TCRalphabeta/CD19-depleted stem cell transplant. The receptor was isolated from a boy younger than 10 with acute myeloid leukemia, due to receive a stem cell transplant. The chain employs TRBV27 and TRBJ2-1; D unclear. The CDR3 DNA reads TGTGCCAGCAGCGCGGACCCATATGAGCAGTTCTTC. Translating it yields CASSADPYEQFF.